The rows below give T cell receptor beta chains drawn from one sample of a study of shared clonotypes between healthy human individuals. Profiling relied on immunoSEQ multiplex PCR, and the TCRdb table lists in-frame clones only, not all of them. Of about 2 million clones listed, around 96% are singletons. Sample: naive CD8+ T cells sorted from blood. These receptors all stem from a man between 18 and 29 years old in good health. Each CDR3 is given with its conserved first and last residue. Each record gives: V gene, J gene, CDR3 protein.

>TRBV4-3|TRBJ2-5
CASSQVWQGEETQYF
>TRBV29-1|TRBJ1-2
CSVVVPGQGAFGYTF
>TRBV7-6|TRBJ1-1
CASSQQVFNTEAFF
>TRBV9|TRBJ2-7
CASSPGLAGMGVDF
>TRBV7-9|TRBJ1-5
CASSLSVTGGGNQPQHF
>TRBV4-3|TRBJ2-2
CASSQQTGGSGELFF
>TRBV7-9|TRBJ2-1
CASSLRAGGAFYNEQFF
>TRBV28|TRBJ1-5
CASSDPGQGIYQPQHF
>TRBV4-3|TRBJ2-3
CASSQGILTGWADTQYF
>TRBV13|TRBJ2-2
CASSPFSGLAGGEDAGELFF
>TRBV27|TRBJ2-7
CASSSSQGDEQYF
>TRBV7-9|TRBJ2-5
CASSLASEAGETQYF
>TRBV2|TRBJ2-1
CASSEGRGVYNEQFF
>TRBV6-1|TRBJ2-7
CASSEGLTYEQYF
>TRBV7-8|TRBJ2-5
CASSDTQAQYF
>TRBV15|TRBJ2-4
CATKEGNIQYF
>TRBV9|TRBJ2-1
CASTYGTSNEQFF
>TRBV11-2|TRBJ2-3
CASSLRRTDTQYF
>TRBV7-9|TRBJ2-2
CASSLNTGELFF
>TRBV10-3|TRBJ1-2
CAISDWAEAPEDGYTF
>TRBV6-5|TRBJ1-5
CASTMGGAQNQPQHF
>TRBV13|TRBJ2-7
CASSSGLVREQYF
>TRBV6-5|TRBJ1-6
CASRFSLGGPGDLHF
>TRBV6-6|TRBJ2-1
CASSFAIGTANEQFF
>TRBV4-3|TRBJ1-1
CASSQDTANTEAFF
>TRBV28|TRBJ2-7
CASSLGLGRGAHEQYF
>TRBV6-6|TRBJ1-5
CASRGRDGGDEPQHF
>TRBV9|TRBJ2-1
CASSVADLRDEQFF
>TRBV2|TRBJ2-1
CASSEGGSSYNEQFF
>TRBV28|TRBJ1-2
CASSGQGAFNYGYTF
>TRBV14|TRBJ2-5
CASSPRVGGGFQETQYF
>TRBV11-2|TRBJ2-1
CASSLSGGSYNEQFF
>TRBV21-1|TRBJ1-6
CASSKAGVSCHYNSPLHF
>TRBV5-1|TRBJ1-2
CASSPTTGRDPNYGYTF
>TRBV27|TRBJ2-1
CASSLSGQVVSYNEQFF
>TRBV6-4|TRBJ1-5
CASSGTGAYSNQPQHF
>TRBV7-3|TRBJ2-7
CASSVSQGYEQYF
>TRBV29-1|TRBJ2-5
CSVESGGETQYF
>TRBV27|TRBJ1-5
CASSRVGQVTPQHF
>TRBV27|TRBJ2-7
CASSDGTSGKEQYF
>TRBV6-6|TRBJ2-1
CASSSSSPSYNEQFF
>TRBV27|TRBJ2-1
CASSLLAGDYNEQFF
>TRBV29-1|TRBJ2-7
CSVSGLAGEQYF
>TRBV5-6|TRBJ2-3
CASSTTGPDTQYF
>TRBV7-9|TRBJ1-4
CASSIGWGQTNEKLFF
>TRBV27|TRBJ1-1
CASSFGASNEAFF
>TRBV7-6|TRBJ2-7
CASSFRDRDHEQYF
>TRBV6-1|TRBJ1-5
CASSEDTTGDVYYSNQPQHF
>TRBV18|TRBJ2-6
CASSTNRDRGSGANVLTF
>TRBV7-9|TRBJ2-5
CASRPLQREGETQYF
>TRBV27|TRBJ2-7
CASSLSSRGSYEQYF
>TRBV27|TRBJ2-7
CAASRGPTYEQYF
>TRBV30|TRBJ2-6
CAWSARRLDRDSGANVLTF
>TRBV15|TRBJ2-3
CATSPPSLAGGPDTDTQYF
>TRBV6-4|TRBJ1-6
CASSDSGGGSPLHF
>TRBV6-4|TRBJ1-5
CASSPDFYSNQPQHF
>TRBV4-1|TRBJ2-7
CASSVYLSSSYEQYF